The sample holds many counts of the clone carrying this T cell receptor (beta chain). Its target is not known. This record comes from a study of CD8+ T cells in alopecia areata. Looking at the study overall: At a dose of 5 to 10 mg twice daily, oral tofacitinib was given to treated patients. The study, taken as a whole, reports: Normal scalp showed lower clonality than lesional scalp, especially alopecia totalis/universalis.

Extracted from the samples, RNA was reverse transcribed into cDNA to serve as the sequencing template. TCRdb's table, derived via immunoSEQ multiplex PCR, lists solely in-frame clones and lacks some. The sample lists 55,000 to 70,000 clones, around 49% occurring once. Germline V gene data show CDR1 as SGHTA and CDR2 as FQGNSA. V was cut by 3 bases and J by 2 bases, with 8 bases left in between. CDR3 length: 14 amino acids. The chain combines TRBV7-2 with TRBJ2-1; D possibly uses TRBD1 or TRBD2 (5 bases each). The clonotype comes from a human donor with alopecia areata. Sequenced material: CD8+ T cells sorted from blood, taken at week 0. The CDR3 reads CASSLGETYNEQFF. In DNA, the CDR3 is TGTGCCAGCAGCTTGGGGGAAACCTACAATGAGCAGTTCTTC.